The clone carrying this TCR beta chain was found a few times. Vbeta (60) and Jbeta (13) primers were used in the PCR. Repertoires were generated with immunoSEQ multiplex PCR, while TCRdb's copy carries only in-frame clones and drops some. The repertoire includes 210,000 or so clones, over 60% of them detected once, and 2.1% sits in the top ten. Germline V gene lookup returns CDR1 GTSNPN and CDR2 SVGIG (reference sequence). This CDR3 has 15 residues. The ends were cut back, 0 bases at V and 0 bases at J, with 9 bases in the middle. The data were taken from a study of cytomegalovirus exposure and HLA in healthy donors.

The receptor was derived from a woman in her 30s in good health and CMV-seropositive. The chain joins TRBV30 to TRBJ1-3; TRBD1 might be the D (5 bases). What was sequenced was PBMCs. In DNA, the CDR3 is TGTGCCTGGAGTGTTGGGGCAGCCTCTGGAAACACCATATATTTT. Amino acids: CAWSVGAASGNTIYF. The full variable domain, with the rest looked up from reference TRBV30 and TRBJ1-3, is SQTIHQWPATLVQPVGSPLSLECTVEGTSNPNLYWYRQAAGRGLQLLFYSVGIGQISSEVPQNLSASRPQDRQFILSSKKLLLSDSGFYLCAWSVGAASGNTIYFGEGSWLTVV.